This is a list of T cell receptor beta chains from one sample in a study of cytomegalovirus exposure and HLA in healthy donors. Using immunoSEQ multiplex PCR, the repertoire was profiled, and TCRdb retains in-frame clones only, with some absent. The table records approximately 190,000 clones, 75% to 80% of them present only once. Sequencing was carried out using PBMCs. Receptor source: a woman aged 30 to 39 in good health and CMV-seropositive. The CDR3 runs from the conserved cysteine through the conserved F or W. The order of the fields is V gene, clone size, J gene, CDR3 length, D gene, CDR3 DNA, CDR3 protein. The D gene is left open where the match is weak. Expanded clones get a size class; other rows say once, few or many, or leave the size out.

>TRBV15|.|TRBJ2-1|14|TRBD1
TGTGCCACCAGTAAGGACAGGTGGAACAATGAGCAGTTCTTC
CATSKDRWNNEQFF
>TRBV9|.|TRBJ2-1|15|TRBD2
TGTGCCAGCAGCCCGACTAGCCGATGGGTAGTTGAGCAGTTCTTC
CASSPTSRWVVEQFF
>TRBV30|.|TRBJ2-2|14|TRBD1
TGTGCCTGGAGTCGGACAGGGGGGACCGGGGAGCTGTTTTTT
CAWSRTGGTGELFF
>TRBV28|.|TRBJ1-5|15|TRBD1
TGTGCCAGCAGCCCGACAGGGAGCGCAAATCAGCCCCAGCATTTT
CASSPTGSANQPQHF
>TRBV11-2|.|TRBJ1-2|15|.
TGTGCCAGCAGCCCCTCGATCGGGGGAAACTATGGCTACACCTTC
CASSPSIGGNYGYTF
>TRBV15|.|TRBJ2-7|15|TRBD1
TGTGCCACCAGCACGAGGCGGACAGGGGGCGACGAGCAGTACTTC
CATSTRRTGGDEQYF
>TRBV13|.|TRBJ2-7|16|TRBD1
TGTGCCAGCAGCTCTACCGGGACAGGGGGCTCCTACGAGCAGTACTTC
CASSSTGTGGSYEQYF
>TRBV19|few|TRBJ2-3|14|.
TGTGCCAGTAGTATTTGGGAGGACAAAGATACGCAGTATTTT
CASSIWEDKDTQYF
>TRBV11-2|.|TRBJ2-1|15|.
TGTGCCAGCAGCTCTATGACAGGAGCCTACAATGAGCAGTTCTTC
CASSSMTGAYNEQFF
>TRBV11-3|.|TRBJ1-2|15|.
TGTGCCAGCAGCTTACCAGGGGAAGCTAACTATGGCTACACCTTC
CASSLPGEANYGYTF
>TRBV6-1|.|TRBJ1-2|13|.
TGTGCCAGCAGTGGTTTAGCGGGTTTAGGCTACACCTTC
CASSGLAGLGYTF
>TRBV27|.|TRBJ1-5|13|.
TGTGCCAGCAGTTTCCGGGACAATCAGCCCCAGCATTTT
CASSFRDNQPQHF
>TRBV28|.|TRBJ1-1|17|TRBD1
TGTGCCAGCACTATGGGCGGACAGGGGGGACCTGGGGGGGGAGCTTTCTTT
CASTMGGQGGPGGGAFF
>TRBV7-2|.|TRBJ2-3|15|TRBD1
TGTGCCAGCAGCTTAGGGACAGGGGGCTCAGATACGCAGTATTTT
CASSLGTGGSDTQYF
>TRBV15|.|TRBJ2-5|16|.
TGTGCCACCAGCAGTGGGGCCTGGGTGTCTGTCGAGACCCAGTACTTC
CATSSGAWVSVETQYF
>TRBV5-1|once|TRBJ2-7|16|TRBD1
TGCGCCAGCAGCTCCCCCGTGACAGGGGGCCCCTACGAGCAGTACTTC
CASSSPVTGGPYEQYF
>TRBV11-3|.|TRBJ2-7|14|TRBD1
TGTGCCAGCAGCCCCGGGACAGCGCCGGAGGAGCAGTACTTC
CASSPGTAPEEQYF
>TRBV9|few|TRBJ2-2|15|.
TGTGCCAGCAGCTCCCCGACAGGGAACACCGGGGAGCTGTTTTTT
CASSSPTGNTGELFF
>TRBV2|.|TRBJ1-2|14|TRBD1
TGTGCCAGCAGCGTCTCGGACAGGGACTATGGCTACACCTTC
CASSVSDRDYGYTF
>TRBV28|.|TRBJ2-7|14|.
TGTGCCAGCAGCCCCGGGACTGCTCTCTACGAGCAGTACTTC
CASSPGTALYEQYF
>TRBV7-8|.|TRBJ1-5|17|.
TGTGCCAGCAGCTTAGCGCGGAGAGGGAGAAGGTGGCAGCCCCAGCATTTT
CASSLARRGRRWQPQHF
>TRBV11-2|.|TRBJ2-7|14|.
TGTGCCAGCAGCTTACCAGTCGTTACCTACGAGCAGTACTTC
CASSLPVVTYEQYF
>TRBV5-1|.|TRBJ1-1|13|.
TGCGCCAGCAGCTTGGTAGGGGAAGAAGGAGCTTTCTTT
CASSLVGEEGAFF
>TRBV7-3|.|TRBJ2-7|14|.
TGTGCCAGCAGCTTAACGGCAGGGGAAGTTAGTCAGTACTTC
CASSLTAGEVSQYF
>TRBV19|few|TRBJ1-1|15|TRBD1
TGTGCCAGTAGGATGGGGGACAGGGTCAACACTGAAGCTTTCTTT
CASRMGDRVNTEAFF
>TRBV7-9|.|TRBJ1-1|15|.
TGTGCCAGCAGCTCCCCACCCGGGGTGAACACTGAAGCTTTCTTT
CASSSPPGVNTEAFF
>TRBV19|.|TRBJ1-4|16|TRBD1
TGTGCCAGTAGCGATAACCGGGACAGGGTAAATGAAAAACTGTTTTTT
CASSDNRDRVNEKLFF
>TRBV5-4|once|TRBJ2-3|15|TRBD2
TGTGCCAGCAGCTTGGAGGGGCGGGAGACAGATACGCAGTATTTT
CASSLEGRETDTQYF
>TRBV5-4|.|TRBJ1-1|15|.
TGTGCCAGCAGCTTGAGGGGTCAAATGAACACTGAAGCTTTCTTT
CASSLRGQMNTEAFF
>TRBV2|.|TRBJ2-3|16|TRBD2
TGTGCCAGCAGTGTTCTAGCGGGGGGCCGGGGGGATACGCAGTATTTT
CASSVLAGGRGDTQYF
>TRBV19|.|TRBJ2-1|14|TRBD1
TGTGCCAGCCGACTGCGACAGGGGAACAATGAGCAGTTCTTC
CASRLRQGNNEQFF
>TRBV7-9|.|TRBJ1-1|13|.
TGTGCCAGCAGCTTAGCTCGCGGTGGTGAAGCTTTCTTT
CASSLARGGEAFF
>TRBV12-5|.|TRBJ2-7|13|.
TGTGCTAGTGGTTTGACCAGGGGCGACGAGCAGTACTTC
CASGLTRGDEQYF
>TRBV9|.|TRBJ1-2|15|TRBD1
TGTGCCAGCAGCGGACCGGGACAGAGAGACTATGGCTACACCTTC
CASSGPGQRDYGYTF
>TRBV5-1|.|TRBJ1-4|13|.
TGCGCCAGCAGCAGGGACACAGGTGAAAAACTGTTTTTT
CASSRDTGEKLFF
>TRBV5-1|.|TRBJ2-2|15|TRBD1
TGCGCCAGCAGGGGACAGGCCGGAGGAACCGGGGAGCTGTTTTTT
CASRGQAGGTGELFF
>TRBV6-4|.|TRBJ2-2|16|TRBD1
TGTGCCAGCAGTGAGAACAGGGGTAATTTTGCCGGGGAGCTGTTTTTT
CASSENRGNFAGELFF
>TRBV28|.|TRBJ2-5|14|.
TGTGCCAGCAGTTTAACGGTGAGACAAGAGACCCAGTACTTC
CASSLTVRQETQYF
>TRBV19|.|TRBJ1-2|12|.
TGTGCCAGTAGTGGACAGTATCATGGCTACACCTTC
CASSGQYHGYTF
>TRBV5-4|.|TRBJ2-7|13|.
TGTGCCAGCGGTACAGGGTCAACCTACGAGCAGTACTTC
CASGTGSTYEQYF
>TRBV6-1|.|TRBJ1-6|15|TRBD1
TGTGCCAGCAGTGCAAGACAGGGCTTTAATTCACCCCTCCACTTT
CASSARQGFNSPLHF
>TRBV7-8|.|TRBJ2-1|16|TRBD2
TGTGCCAGCAGCTTAAGTGCGGGGGGGCTAGGGAATGAGCAGTTCTTC
CASSLSAGGLGNEQFF
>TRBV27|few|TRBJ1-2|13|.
TGTGCCAGCAGTATGAACAGGGTTGGGGGCTACACCTTC
CASSMNRVGGYTF
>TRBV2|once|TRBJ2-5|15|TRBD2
TGTGCCAGCAGGACTAGCGGGGGGGCTCAAGAGACCCAGTACTTC
CASRTSGGAQETQYF
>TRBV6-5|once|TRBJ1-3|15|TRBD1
TGTGCCAGCAGTAGGACAGGGGGCTTGGGAAACACCATATATTTT
CASSRTGGLGNTIYF
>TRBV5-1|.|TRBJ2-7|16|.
TGCGCCAGCAGCTTAGAGCCGGGCCCAGGGTCCTACGAGCAGTACTTC
CASSLEPGPGSYEQYF
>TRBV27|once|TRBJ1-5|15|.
TGTGCCAGCAGTCCGTGGGAGGGACGGAATCAGCCCCAGCATTTT
CASSPWEGRNQPQHF
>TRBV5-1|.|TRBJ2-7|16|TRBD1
TGCGCCAGCAGCTGGTGGAGGGACAGGGTCCCCCACGAGCAGTACTTC
CASSWWRDRVPHEQYF
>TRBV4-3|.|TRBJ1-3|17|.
TGCGCCAGCAGCCAAAAGCCAGGGCAGGGCTCTGGAAACACCATATATTTT
CASSQKPGQGSGNTIYF